A selection of T cell receptor beta chains follows, all from one sample in a study of blood T cell repertoires in COVID-19. Assay used: immunoSEQ multiplex PCR; TCRdb lists only in-frame clones, some missing. The sample has a few hundred thousand clones; more than 75% are singletons. Source material: peripheral blood. The receptors were gathered from a man in his fifties with active or convalescent COVID-19. The CDR3 runs from the conserved cysteine through the conserved F or W. Each record gives: D gene, V gene, clone size, J gene, CDR3 protein, CDR3 DNA. The D gene is left open where the match is weak. Clone size is not always given. Where it is, it says once, few, many or a class for expanded clones.

D gene: TRBD1; V gene: TRBV24-1; clone size: .; J gene: TRBJ1-4; CDR3 protein: CATSAKTQGAKLFF; CDR3 DNA: TGTGCCACCAGCGCCAAAACACAGGGGGCCAAACTGTTTTTT
D gene: .; V gene: TRBV5-1; clone size: .; J gene: TRBJ2-7; CDR3 protein: CASSLAQVAYEQYF; CDR3 DNA: TGCGCCAGCAGCTTGGCTCAGGTCGCGTACGAGCAGTACTTC
D gene: TRBD1; V gene: TRBV28; clone size: .; J gene: TRBJ2-5; CDR3 protein: CASSLGQLQETQYF; CDR3 DNA: TGTGCCAGCAGTTTGGGACAGCTACAAGAGACCCAGTACTTC
D gene: .; V gene: TRBV5-8; clone size: .; J gene: TRBJ1-5; CDR3 protein: CASSLGRYQPQHF; CDR3 DNA: TGTGCCAGCAGCTTGGGCAGATATCAGCCCCAGCATTTT
D gene: TRBD1; V gene: TRBV18; clone size: .; J gene: TRBJ1-4; CDR3 protein: CASSPRTGSEKLFF; CDR3 DNA: TGTGCCAGCTCACCAAGGACAGGAAGTGAAAAACTGTTTTTT
D gene: TRBD2; V gene: TRBV10-2; clone size: .; J gene: TRBJ2-1; CDR3 protein: CASSVGTTYNEQFF; CDR3 DNA: TGCGCCAGCAGTGTAGGGACTACTTACAATGAGCAGTTCTTC
D gene: .; V gene: TRBV10-3; clone size: .; J gene: TRBJ1-4; CDR3 protein: CAISESGSGGNEKLFF; CDR3 DNA: TGTGCCATCAGTGAGTCGGGGAGCGGGGGTAATGAAAAACTGTTTTTT
D gene: TRBD1; V gene: TRBV6-5; clone size: .; J gene: TRBJ2-1; CDR3 protein: CASSYSLGGKHNEQFF; CDR3 DNA: TGTGCCAGCAGTTACTCCCTAGGGGGCAAACACAATGAGCAGTTCTTC
D gene: .; V gene: TRBV4-3; clone size: .; J gene: TRBJ2-7; CDR3 protein: CASSQEMRLGYEQYF; CDR3 DNA: TGCGCCAGCAGCCAAGAAATGCGACTAGGGTACGAGCAGTACTTC
D gene: .; V gene: TRBV19; clone size: .; J gene: TRBJ2-5; CDR3 protein: CASSIEGTQYF; CDR3 DNA: TGTGCCAGTAGTATCGAGGGGACCCAGTACTTC
D gene: TRBD1; V gene: TRBV6-5; clone size: .; J gene: TRBJ1-6; CDR3 protein: CASSYDWTGGCSPLHF; CDR3 DNA: TGTGCCAGCAGTTACGACTGGACAGGTGGGTGTTCACCCCTCCACTTT
D gene: .; V gene: TRBV15; clone size: .; J gene: TRBJ1-4; CDR3 protein: CATSRGQRNEKLFF; CDR3 DNA: TGTGCCACCAGCAGGGGCCAACGGAATGAAAAACTGTTTTTT
D gene: .; V gene: TRBV7-9; clone size: few; J gene: TRBJ2-4; CDR3 protein: CASSLGAGGSGNIQYF; CDR3 DNA: TGTGCCAGCAGCTTAGGGGCAGGGGGGTCAGGAAACATTCAGTACTTC
D gene: .; V gene: TRBV7-9; clone size: .; J gene: TRBJ2-1; CDR3 protein: CASSLGGPGDSPYNEQFF; CDR3 DNA: TGTGCCAGCAGCTTGGGGGGACCGGGGGATTCCCCCTACAATGAGCAGTTCTTC
D gene: TRBD1; V gene: TRBV6-6; clone size: .; J gene: TRBJ1-1; CDR3 protein: CASTPGTGNTEAFF; CDR3 DNA: TGTGCCAGCACTCCGGGGACAGGGAACACTGAAGCTTTCTTT
D gene: TRBD1; V gene: TRBV4-3; clone size: .; J gene: TRBJ1-2; CDR3 protein: CASSQGQGESYGYTF; CDR3 DNA: TGCGCCAGCAGCCAAGGGCAGGGGGAGAGCTATGGCTACACCTTC
D gene: .; V gene: TRBV24-1; clone size: .; J gene: TRBJ2-7; CDR3 protein: CATSDFSTVIHYEQYF; CDR3 DNA: TGTGCCACCAGTGATTTTTCGACAGTGATCCACTACGAGCAGTACTTC
D gene: .; V gene: TRBV10-3; clone size: once; J gene: TRBJ2-2; CDR3 protein: CAISDRGNTGELFF; CDR3 DNA: TGTGCCATCAGTGATCGGGGGAACACCGGGGAGCTGTTTTTT
D gene: .; V gene: TRBV7-6; clone size: .; J gene: TRBJ2-2; CDR3 protein: CASSRGMGIEAGELFF; CDR3 DNA: TGTGCCAGCAGCCGGGGAATGGGGATTGAGGCCGGGGAGCTGTTTTTT
D gene: TRBD1; V gene: TRBV19; clone size: .; J gene: TRBJ1-5; CDR3 protein: CASSTPGTGDNQHF; CDR3 DNA: TGTGCCAGTAGTACCCCAGGGACAGGGGATAATCAGCATTTT
D gene: .; V gene: TRBV24-1; clone size: .; J gene: TRBJ2-7; CDR3 protein: CATSGRGSYEQYF; CDR3 DNA: TGTGCCACCAGTGGTAGAGGATCCTACGAGCAGTACTTC
D gene: .; V gene: TRBV21-1; clone size: .; J gene: TRBJ2-7; CDR3 protein: CASSKDPGLAGHFPYEQYF; CDR3 DNA: TGTGCCAGCAGCAAAGATCCGGGACTAGCGGGACATTTTCCCTACGAGCAGTACTTC
D gene: TRBD2; V gene: TRBV9; clone size: .; J gene: TRBJ2-1; CDR3 protein: CASSSTSGGVNEQFF; CDR3 DNA: TGTGCCAGCTCTTCTACTAGCGGGGGGGTTAATGAGCAGTTCTTC
D gene: TRBD1; V gene: TRBV5-8; clone size: .; J gene: TRBJ2-7; CDR3 protein: CASSFGDRPTYEQYF; CDR3 DNA: TGTGCCAGCAGCTTTGGGGACAGGCCGACCTACGAGCAGTACTTC
D gene: TRBD2; V gene: TRBV18; clone size: few; J gene: TRBJ2-2; CDR3 protein: CASSPPGLAATGELFF; CDR3 DNA: TGTGCCAGCTCACCACCGGGACTAGCGGCCACCGGGGAGCTGTTTTTT
D gene: .; V gene: TRBV5-4; clone size: .; J gene: TRBJ1-1; CDR3 protein: CASSPREFLNTEAFF; CDR3 DNA: TGTGCCAGCAGTCCACGCGAGTTTTTGAACACTGAAGCTTTCTTT
D gene: TRBD2; V gene: TRBV29-1; clone size: .; J gene: TRBJ2-2; CDR3 protein: CSVGTSGGAAGELFF; CDR3 DNA: TGCAGCGTCGGGACTAGCGGGGGGGCTGCCGGGGAGCTGTTTTTT
D gene: .; V gene: TRBV7-9; clone size: .; J gene: TRBJ2-7; CDR3 protein: CASSSSGYEQYF; CDR3 DNA: TGTGCCAGCAGCTCTTCGGGGTACGAGCAGTACTTC
D gene: TRBD2; V gene: TRBV30; clone size: .; J gene: TRBJ2-1; CDR3 protein: CAWRALAGVGEQFF; CDR3 DNA: TGTGCCTGGAGAGCACTAGCGGGAGTGGGTGAGCAGTTCTTC
D gene: .; V gene: TRBV4-2; clone size: .; J gene: TRBJ1-2; CDR3 protein: CASSQYRANYGYTF; CDR3 DNA: TGTGCCAGCAGCCAGTACAGGGCCAACTATGGCTACACCTTC
D gene: TRBD1; V gene: TRBV7-2; clone size: .; J gene: TRBJ1-5; CDR3 protein: CASSPDRGGQPQHF; CDR3 DNA: TGTGCCAGCAGCCCAGACAGGGGAGGTCAGCCCCAGCATTTT
D gene: .; V gene: TRBV6-1; clone size: .; J gene: TRBJ2-5; CDR3 protein: CASRRLETQYF; CDR3 DNA: TGTGCCAGCAGAAGACTAGAGACCCAGTACTTC
D gene: TRBD1; V gene: TRBV11-2; clone size: .; J gene: TRBJ2-2; CDR3 protein: CASSLGVRGRTGELFF; CDR3 DNA: TGTGCCAGCAGCTTAGGGGTCAGGGGGCGTACCGGGGAGCTGTTTTTT
D gene: .; V gene: TRBV18; clone size: .; J gene: TRBJ1-3; CDR3 protein: CASSPMGVGPGNTIYF; CDR3 DNA: TGTGCCAGCTCACCGATGGGTGTGGGGCCTGGAAACACCATATATTTT
D gene: TRBD2; V gene: TRBV28; clone size: .; J gene: TRBJ2-7; CDR3 protein: CASYASRGTSWYEQYF; CDR3 DNA: TGTGCCAGCTACGCCTCGCGCGGGACTAGCTGGTACGAGCAGTACTTC
D gene: .; V gene: TRBV10-1; clone size: .; J gene: TRBJ1-1; CDR3 protein: CASSASKGDTEAFF; CDR3 DNA: TGCGCCAGCAGCGCTAGTAAGGGGGATACTGAAGCTTTCTTT
D gene: TRBD1; V gene: TRBV20-1; clone size: .; J gene: TRBJ1-1; CDR3 protein: CSATKTGEAFF; CDR3 DNA: TGCAGTGCTACTAAGACAGGGGAAGCTTTCTTT
D gene: .; V gene: TRBV3-1/TRBV3-2; clone size: .; J gene: TRBJ2-3; CDR3 protein: CASSRQGNTQYF; CDR3 DNA: TGTGCCAGCAGCCGACAAGGAAATACGCAGTATTTT
D gene: .; V gene: TRBV10-3; clone size: .; J gene: TRBJ1-2; CDR3 protein: CAISESFGINYGYTF; CDR3 DNA: TGTGCCATCAGTGAGTCGTTCGGGATCAACTATGGCTACACCTTC
D gene: .; V gene: TRBV6-1; clone size: .; J gene: TRBJ1-6; CDR3 protein: CASSENSGPRPNSPLHF; CDR3 DNA: TGTGCCAGCAGTGAAAATAGCGGGCCCCGGCCAAATTCACCCCTCCACTTT
D gene: TRBD1; V gene: TRBV4-2; clone size: .; J gene: TRBJ2-2; CDR3 protein: CASSQGGTGWTGELFF; CDR3 DNA: TGTGCCAGCAGCCAAGGTGGGACAGGGTGGACCGGGGAGCTGTTTTTT
D gene: TRBD1; V gene: TRBV18; clone size: .; J gene: TRBJ2-6; CDR3 protein: CASSLDRAGANVLTF; CDR3 DNA: TGTGCCAGCTCACTGGACAGGGCTGGGGCCAACGTCCTGACTTTC
D gene: .; V gene: TRBV12-3/TRBV12-4; clone size: .; J gene: TRBJ1-1; CDR3 protein: CASSLRANTEAFF; CDR3 DNA: TGTGCCAGCAGTTTAAGAGCGAACACTGAAGCTTTCTTT
D gene: .; V gene: TRBV18; clone size: once; J gene: TRBJ2-3; CDR3 protein: CASSPLRGNNAYF; CDR3 DNA: TGTGCCAGCTCACCTCTAAGGGGGAACAATGCGTATTTT
D gene: TRBD1; V gene: TRBV7-9; clone size: once; J gene: TRBJ1-2; CDR3 protein: CASTSTGGALYGYTF; CDR3 DNA: TGTGCCAGCACATCCACAGGGGGCGCCCTCTATGGCTACACCTTC
D gene: TRBD2; V gene: TRBV5-1; clone size: .; J gene: TRBJ2-5; CDR3 protein: CASRLAGNDETQYF; CDR3 DNA: TGCGCCAGCAGACTAGCGGGAAATGATGAGACCCAGTACTTC
D gene: TRBD1; V gene: TRBV9; clone size: many; J gene: TRBJ1-6; CDR3 protein: CASSPRTGTGSPLHF; CDR3 DNA: TGTGCCAGCAGCCCCAGGACAGGGACAGGATCACCCCTCCACTTT
D gene: .; V gene: TRBV6-5; clone size: .; J gene: TRBJ1-1; CDR3 protein: CASSYGQPHTEAFF; CDR3 DNA: TGTGCCAGCAGTTACGGACAGCCTCACACTGAAGCTTTCTTT
D gene: .; V gene: TRBV19; clone size: .; J gene: TRBJ1-5; CDR3 protein: CASSMGRDSNQPQHF; CDR3 DNA: TGTGCCAGTAGTATGGGGCGGGACAGCAATCAGCCCCAGCATTTT
D gene: .; V gene: TRBV19; clone size: .; J gene: TRBJ1-6; CDR3 protein: CASSQQANSPLHF; CDR3 DNA: TGTGCCAGTAGTCAGCAGGCAAATTCACCCCTCCACTTT
D gene: TRBD1; V gene: TRBV19; clone size: .; J gene: TRBJ1-5; CDR3 protein: CASSIGVPGGTGGYSNQPQHF; CDR3 DNA: TGTGCCAGTAGTATAGGGGTTCCGGGAGGGACAGGGGGTTATAGCAATCAGCCCCAGCATTTT
D gene: TRBD1; V gene: TRBV18; clone size: .; J gene: TRBJ1-6; CDR3 protein: CASSPWDRGPNSPLHF; CDR3 DNA: TGTGCCAGCTCACCATGGGACAGGGGGCCGAATTCACCCCTCCACTTT
D gene: .; V gene: TRBV28; clone size: .; J gene: TRBJ1-2; CDR3 protein: CASSRPGAGYGYTF; CDR3 DNA: TGTGCCAGCAGTCGCCCTGGGGCAGGCTATGGCTACACCTTC
D gene: TRBD1; V gene: TRBV6-5; clone size: few; J gene: TRBJ2-2; CDR3 protein: CASAPGQLTGELFF; CDR3 DNA: TGTGCCAGCGCCCCGGGACAGCTCACCGGGGAGCTGTTTTTT
D gene: .; V gene: TRBV2; clone size: .; J gene: TRBJ2-1; CDR3 protein: CASSLRQPLSYNEQFF; CDR3 DNA: TGTGCCAGCAGTTTGAGACAGCCCCTCTCCTACAATGAGCAGTTCTTC
D gene: .; V gene: TRBV7-3; clone size: .; J gene: TRBJ1-4; CDR3 protein: CASSFRDGEKLFF; CDR3 DNA: TGTGCCAGCAGCTTTCGGGATGGTGAAAAACTGTTTTTT
D gene: TRBD2; V gene: TRBV7-2; clone size: .; J gene: TRBJ2-2; CDR3 protein: CASSLDAGGHSTGELFF; CDR3 DNA: TGTGCCAGCAGCTTAGATGCGGGGGGGCATTCCACCGGGGAGCTGTTTTTT
D gene: .; V gene: TRBV5-1; clone size: .; J gene: TRBJ1-4; CDR3 protein: CASSLLGGGNEKLFF; CDR3 DNA: TGCGCCAGCAGCCTACTGGGGGGAGGAAATGAAAAACTGTTTTTT
D gene: .; V gene: TRBV2; clone size: .; J gene: TRBJ1-3; CDR3 protein: CASSEGQGSTIYF; CDR3 DNA: TGTGCCAGCAGTGAAGGCCAGGGTAGCACCATATATTTT